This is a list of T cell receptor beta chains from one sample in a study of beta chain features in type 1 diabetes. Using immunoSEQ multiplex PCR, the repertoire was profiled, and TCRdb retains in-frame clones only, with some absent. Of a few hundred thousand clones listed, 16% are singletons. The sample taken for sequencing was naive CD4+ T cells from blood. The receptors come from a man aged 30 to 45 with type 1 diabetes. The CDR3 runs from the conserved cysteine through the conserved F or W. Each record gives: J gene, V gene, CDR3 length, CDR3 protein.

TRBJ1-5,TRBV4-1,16,CASSQERGISNQPQHF
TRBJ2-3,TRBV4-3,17,CASSQDPQGRRTDTQYF
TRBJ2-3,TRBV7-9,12,CASSFRADTQYF
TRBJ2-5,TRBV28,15,CASSLPPAGQETQYF
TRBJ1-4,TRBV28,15,CASSSIGGGSEKLFF
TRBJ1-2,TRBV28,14,CASSRGTGPSGYTF
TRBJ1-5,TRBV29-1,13,CSGGQGINQPQHF
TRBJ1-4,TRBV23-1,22,CASSPARTPGQGVWVGNEKLFF
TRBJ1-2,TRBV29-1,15,CSVVEYRAVDYGYTF
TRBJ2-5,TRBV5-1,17,CASSLAPLAGGLETQYF
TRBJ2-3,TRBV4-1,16,CASSRVGTGVRDTQYF
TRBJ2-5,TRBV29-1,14,CSAQRRKSQETQYF
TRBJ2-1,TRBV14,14,CASSQDLTGGEQFF
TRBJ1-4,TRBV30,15,CAWSLLTGENEKLFF
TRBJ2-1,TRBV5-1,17,CASSLAQAASSYNEQFF
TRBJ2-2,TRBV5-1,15,CASSFGLADTGELFF
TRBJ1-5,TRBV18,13,CASSPARDQPQHF
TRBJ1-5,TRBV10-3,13,CAISELMNQPQHF
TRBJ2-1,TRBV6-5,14,CASRRLADNNEQFF
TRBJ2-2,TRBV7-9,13,CASSVQGTGELFF
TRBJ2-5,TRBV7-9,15,CASSLGTSGLETQYF
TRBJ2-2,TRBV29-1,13,CSVYWTNTGELFF
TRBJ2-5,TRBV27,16,CASSHARQGWQETQYF
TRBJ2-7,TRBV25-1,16,CASSGSSGGRSYEQYF
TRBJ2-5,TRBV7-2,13,CASSFGQTETQYF
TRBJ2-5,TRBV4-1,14,CASSPGQFQETQYF
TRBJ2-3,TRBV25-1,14,CASTASGTTDTQYF
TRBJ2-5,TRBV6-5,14,CASSYSGYQETQYF
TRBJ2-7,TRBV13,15,CASRSRDSLRGEQYF
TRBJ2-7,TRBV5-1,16,CASEPTGASGSYEQYF
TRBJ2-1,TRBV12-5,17,CASGLLWVAGGQDEQFF
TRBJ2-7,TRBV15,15,CATSRDPAGTYEQYF
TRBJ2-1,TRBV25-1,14,CASSGTGVYNEQFF
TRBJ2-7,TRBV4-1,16,CASSRPGQPSIYEQYF
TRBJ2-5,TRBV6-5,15,CASSYGQGKGETQYF
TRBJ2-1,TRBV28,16,CASRPPAGDSYNEQFF
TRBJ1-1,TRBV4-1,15,CASSWSGTSNTEAFF
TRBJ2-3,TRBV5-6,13,CASSRETTDTQYF
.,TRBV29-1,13,CSAGQGSSYEQYF
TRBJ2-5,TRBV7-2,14,CASSPFAEGETQYF
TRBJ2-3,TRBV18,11,CASSSTDTQYF
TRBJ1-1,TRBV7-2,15,CASRSRTGENTEAFF
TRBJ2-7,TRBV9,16,CASSVSGREGSYEQYF
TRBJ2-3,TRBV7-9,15,CASSDRDISTDTQYF
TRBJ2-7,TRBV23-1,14,CASSPTDRANEQYF
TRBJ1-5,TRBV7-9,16,CASSSGQAERNQPQHF